This T cell receptor beta chain is drawn from a study of identical twins. MiXCR, run by TCRdb on the 5' RACE reads, gives a single entry per CDR3 protein. The sample yields 700,000 to 950,000 distinct CDR3 sequences, 10% to 15% seen once. Everyone who gave samples was a healthy Caucasian. The CDR3 spans 16 residues. V was pared by 4 bases and J by 6 bases, with 17 bases of the junction left unmatched. Germline lookup yields CDR1 DFQATT and CDR2 SNEGSKA (reference sequence). These same data were also listed under a study on yellow fever vaccine responses in identical twins.

The chain carries TRBV20-1 and TRBJ2-5, with 7 bases lining up with TRBD2. The clonotype originates from a woman in her late teens or twenties in good health. Sequencing was performed on PBMCs. The CDR3 protein is CSANQSPTSVGQTQYF. In nucleotides, the CDR3 is TGCAGTGCTAACCAATCCCCAACTAGCGTGGGACAGACCCAGTACTTC.